This T cell receptor beta chain was identified during a study of response to subunit inactivated influenza vaccine. CDR3 length: 14 amino acids. TCRdb used MiXCR to reprocess the RT-PCR reads, holding one entry per CDR3 protein. The sample consists of about 540,000 distinct CDR3 sequences, approximately 20% of them appearing once. This clonotype came up a few times. These data were likewise used in another study, on T cells expressing NK-cell markers. This second study says: The cDNA for TCR beta came from 5'RACE template switching with UMIs. Sequencing of TCR beta repertoires drew on sorted CD3+CD56+NKG2C+, CD3+CD56+NKG2C- and CD3+CD56-NKG2C+ T cells. The contribution of dominant NKG2C+ clonotypes to CD8+ T cells in roughly six donors was roughly 1.0-8%. These clonotypes, the leaders elsewhere, also led the CD3+CD56-NKG2C+ fraction in a few donors. Unclear, still, was the HCMV specificity of the expanded NKG2C+ T cell clones.

This sequence joins TRBV1 and TRBJ2-4; the table's D call, TRBD1, has no DNA check behind it. TRBV1 is deemed a pseudogene. The TCR comes from a middle-aged man who received an inactivated influenza vaccine. The source material was CD4+ T cells sorted from PBMCs, sampled approximately 12 days after vaccination. The CDR3 DNA reads as TGCACCAGCAGCGCTCCCGGGTCGGGGAACATTCAGTACTTC. Encoded protein: CTSSAPGSGNIQYF.